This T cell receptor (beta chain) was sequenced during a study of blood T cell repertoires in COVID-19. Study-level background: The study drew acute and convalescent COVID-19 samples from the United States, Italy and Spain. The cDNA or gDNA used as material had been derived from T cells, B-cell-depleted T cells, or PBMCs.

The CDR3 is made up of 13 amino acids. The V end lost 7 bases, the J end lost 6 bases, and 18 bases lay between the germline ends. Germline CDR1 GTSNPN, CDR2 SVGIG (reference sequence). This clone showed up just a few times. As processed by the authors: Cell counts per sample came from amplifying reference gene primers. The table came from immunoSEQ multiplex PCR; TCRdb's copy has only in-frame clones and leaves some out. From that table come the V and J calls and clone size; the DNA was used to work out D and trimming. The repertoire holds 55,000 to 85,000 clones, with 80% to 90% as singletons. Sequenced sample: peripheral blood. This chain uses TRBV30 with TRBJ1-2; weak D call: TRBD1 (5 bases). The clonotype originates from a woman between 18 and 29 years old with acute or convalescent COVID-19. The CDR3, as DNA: TGTGCCTACAATCCAGGGTATCGGAATGGCTACACCTTC. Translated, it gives CAYNPGYRNGYTF. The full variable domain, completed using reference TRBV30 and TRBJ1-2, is SQTIHQWPATLVQPVGSPLSLECTVEGTSNPNLYWYRQAAGRGLQLLFYSVGIGQISSEVPQNLSASRPQDRQFILSSKKLLLSDSGFYLCAYNPGYRNGYTFGSGTRLTVV.